A single sample is the source of the 26 T cell receptor beta chains below, sequenced in a study of T cell responses to AZD1222 COVID-19 vaccine. Produced via immunoSEQ multiplex PCR; TCRdb's table is partial and in-frame only. The sample includes about 180,000 clones, around 88% of them seen just once. The specimen comprised peripheral blood, sampled 28 days after the second AZD1222 dose. All receptors derive from an adult who received the AZD1222 COVID-19 vaccine.

A word on this clone: The sample holds other DNA sequences that translate to the same CDR3. The rearrangement uses TRBV7-2 and TRBJ2-1; D is unclear. Per the germline V gene, CDR1 is SGHTA and CDR2 is FQGNSA. V dropped 0 bases and J dropped 7 bases, with 7 bases sitting between them. This CDR3 contains 13 residues. CDR3 sequence reads: CASSLARGNEQFF. As DNA, the CDR3 is TGTGCCAGCAGCTTAGCGCGTGGAAATGAGCAGTTCTTC.

The chain employs TRBV5-1 and TRBJ1-1; D is possibly TRBD1 (6 bases). Germline assignment: CDR1 SGHRS and CDR2 YFSETQ. The length of the CDR3 is 15 residues. V lost 0 bases and J lost 2, with 11 bases in between. CDR3 in amino acids: CASSLVGQTNTEAFF. As DNA, the CDR3 is TGCGCCAGCAGCTTGGTGGGACAAACCAACACTGAAGCTTTCTTT.

Only one count was recorded for this clone. V and J are TRBV3-1 (or the pseudogene TRBV3-2) and TRBJ1-5; unclear D gene. The V end lost 3 bases, the J end lost 0 bases, and 9 bases lay between the germline ends. The CDR3 has 15 residues. Germline V gives CDR1 LGHDT, CDR2 YNNKEL (reference sequence). CDR3: CASSQDGNSNQPQHF. In DNA form, the CDR3 reads TGTGCCAGCAGCCAGGACGGAAATAGCAATCAGCCCCAGCATTTT.

This sequence joins TRBV27 and TRBJ2-3; 10 bases match TRBD1. The CDR3 runs to 16 residues. Germline CDR1 MNHEY, CDR2 SMNVEV (reference sequence). V shed 4 bases and J 3 bases; nucleotides not matched to a gene: 7. CDR3 amino acids: CASSSLWGQGTDTQYF. In DNA, the CDR3 is TGTGCCAGCAGTTCCCTATGGGGACAGGGGACAGATACGCAGTATTTT.

This rearrangement joins TRBV5-1 to TRBJ2-3; 8 bases align to TRBD2. V lost 0 bases to trimming and J lost 2 bases; unmatched junction nucleotides: 2. This CDR3 is built from 15 residues. Germline V gene data show CDR1 as SGHRS and CDR2 as YFSETQ. The CDR3 sequence: CASSLGGGNTDTQYF. CDR3 DNA: TGCGCCAGCAGCTTGGGCGGGGGGAACACAGATACGCAGTATTTT.

This chain uses TRBV7-6 with TRBJ2-5; perhaps TRBD2 as D (7 bases). Per germline, CDR1 SGHVS and CDR2 FNYEAQ. The CDR3 has 17 amino acids. The V gene lost 5 bases and the J gene lost 5 bases, with 24 bases spanning the gap. The CDR3 protein is CASSPLVRGAMRETQYF. For the CDR3, the DNA is TGTGCCAGCAGCCCCTTGGTCCGGGGGGCGATGAGGGAGACCCAGTACTTC.

This sequence joins TRBV19 and TRBJ1-2, with D possibly being TRBD1 (5 bases). V gave up 4 bases and J gave up 5 bases, with 17 bases separating them. Germline values: CDR1 LNHDA, CDR2 SQIVND (reference sequence). The CDR3 is 15 amino acids. CDR3 nucleotide sequence: TGTGCCAGTAGTAACGGGGTCGACAGAAGTTATGGCTACACCTTC. It specifies CASSNGVDRSYGYTF. The full variable domain, in which reference TRBV19 and TRBJ1-2 provide the parts outside the CDR3, is DGGITQSPKYLFRKEGQNVTLSCEQNLNHDAMYWYRQDPGQGLRLIYYSQIVNDFQKGDIAEGYSVSREKKESFPLTVTSAQKNPTAFYLCASSNGVDRSYGYTFGSGTRLTVV.

The chain couples TRBV30 to TRBJ2-7, with D perhaps given as TRBD1 or TRBD2 (5 bases each). V was shortened by 3 bases and J by 6 bases, with 12 bases between the two germline ends. The CDR3 is made up of 12 amino acids. CDR1 and CDR2 from the germline V gene are GTSNPN and SVGIG (reference sequence). CDR3 in DNA: TGTGCCTGGAGCCGGGACGAACGCGAGCAGTACTTC. Translated: CAWSRDEREQYF.

The chain carries TRBV4-2 and TRBJ1-1; 8 bases map to TRBD1. With 6 bases clipped from V and 4 bases from J, the junction kept 13 bases outside the gene matches. The CDR3 extends over 16 amino acids. Per germline, CDR1 LGHNA and CDR2 YNFKEQ. The CDR3 region is CASSSDRGSRGTEAFF. In DNA form, the CDR3 reads TGTGCCAGCAGTTCAGACAGGGGTAGTCGGGGCACTGAAGCTTTCTTT.

The rearrangement links TRBV24-1 to TRBJ2-5; 10 bases are a match to TRBD1. The CDR3 totals 17 residues. CDR1 is KGHDR and CDR2 is SFDVKD in the germline V gene. The ends lost 3 bases at V and 4 bases at J; junction bases unmatched: 10. The DNA of the CDR3 is TGTGCCACCAGTGATCCTTGGGACAGGGGAAGGGGAGAGACCCAGTACTTC. It translates to CATSDPWDRGRGETQYF.

This chain uses TRBV7-2 with TRBJ2-3; D assignment may be TRBD1 or TRBD2 (5 bases each). V was clipped by 0 bases and J by 4 bases, with 11 bases between them. CDR1 and CDR2 from the germline V gene are SGHTA and FQGNSA. This CDR3 spans 15 amino acids. This chain's CDR3 is CASSLAGVGADTQYF. CDR3 bases: TGTGCCAGCAGCTTAGCGGGGGTCGGGGCAGATACGCAGTATTTT.

CDR3: CASSYKTGGASYGYTF. The DNA for the CDR3 is TGTGCCAGCAGTTACAAAACAGGGGGCGCGTCCTATGGCTACACCTTC. This rearrangement joins TRBV6-2 or TRBV6-3 to TRBJ1-2, with TRBD1 matching over 9 bases. Germline loops: CDR1 MNHEY, CDR2 SVGEGT. Losses at the gene ends were 2 bases for V and 4 bases for J; bases not matched to a gene: 8. The CDR3 is 16 residues long.

This clone was observed once. The chain joins TRBV7-3 to TRBJ2-1; tentatively, D is TRBD1 or TRBD2 (5 bases each). Trimming removed 0 bases from V and 10 bases from J, with 13 bases in between. Per the germline V gene, CDR1 is SGHTA and CDR2 is FQGTGA. The CDR3 covers 14 residues. The CDR3 sequence: CASSLTNGAGEQFF. As DNA, the CDR3 is TGTGCCAGCAGCTTAACGAACGGGGCCGGAGAGCAGTTCTTC.

The chain has TRBV18 and TRBJ2-7; 7 nucleotides line up with TRBD1. Per germline, CDR1 KGHSH and CDR2 LQKENI. The length of the CDR3 is 15 residues. V trimming: 5 bases; J trimming: 3 bases; junction bases outside the gene matches: 10. The CDR3 nucleotides are TGTGCCAGCTCAAGTACAGGGGTAGTAGGCTACGAGCAGTACTTC. Amino acids: CASSSTGVVGYEQYF.

The rearrangement links TRBV15 to TRBJ1-3; D call uncertain. Trimming removed 4 bases at V and 1 base at J, with 8 bases between. Looked up from germline, CDR1 is LNHNV and CDR2 is YYDKDF (reference sequence). The CDR3 is 14 amino acids. The CDR3 DNA is TGTGCCACCAGCACTTATAGGTCTGGAAACACCATATATTTT. It encodes CATSTYRSGNTIYF.

This chain joins TRBV15 and TRBJ2-5; 7 bases are a match to TRBD2. This CDR3 region has 14 residues. With V trimmed by 5 bases and J by 4 bases, 7 bases remained unmatched. Germline V gives CDR1 LNHNV, CDR2 YYDKDF (reference sequence). The CDR3 reads CATSGGGVLETQYF. The CDR3, as DNA: TGTGCCACCAGCGGGGGAGGGGTTCTAGAGACCCAGTACTTC.

V and J are TRBV3-1 (or the pseudogene TRBV3-2) and TRBJ1-2; the D gene is possibly TRBD1 (6 bases). The CDR3 runs to 11 residues. Germline lookup yields CDR1 LGHDT and CDR2 YNNKEL (reference sequence). V lost 9 bases and J 2 bases, leaving 7 bases between the germline ends. CDR3 amino acids: CASQGNYGYTF. In DNA form, the CDR3 reads TGTGCCAGTCAGGGGAACTATGGCTACACCTTC.

The chain is built from TRBV5-1 and TRBJ1-5; a weak D match, TRBD1 (5 bases). Trimming took off 2 bases at V and 10 bases at J, with 22 bases between the two ends. Germline V CDR1 and CDR2: SGHRS, YFSETQ. This CDR3 contains 16 residues. CDR3 loop: CASSLEGLGAGYPQHF. CDR3 in DNA: TGCGCCAGCAGCTTAGAGGGTCTTGGGGCGGGGTATCCCCAGCATTTT.

The chain is built from TRBV5-1 and TRBJ2-2; D uncertain. Germline lookup yields CDR1 SGHRS and CDR2 YFSETQ. The CDR3 has 14 residues. Between the trimmed V and J ends, which lost 4 bases and 4 bases, there was a span of 11 bases. The CDR3 region has the DNA TGCGCCAGCAGCGGGCCGCAGTTCACCGGGGAGCTGTTTTTT. As protein: CASSGPQFTGELFF.

V gene TRBV5-4 combines with J gene TRBJ1-2; D remains unclear. V lost 4 bases to trimming and J lost 2 bases, with 6 bases between them. Germline CDR1 is SGHNT and CDR2 is YYREEE (reference sequence). The CDR3 has 12 amino acids. CDR3 in DNA: TGTGCCAGCAGCAACCGAAACTATGGCTACACCTTC. Translated: CASSNRNYGYTF.

This sequence joins TRBV2 and TRBJ2-1; D ambiguous. Trimming took 7 bases from V and 2 from J, leaving 15 bases between them. The germline V gene encodes CDR1 SNHLY and CDR2 FYNNEI. CDR3 length equals 15 residues. The CDR3 DNA reads as TGTGCCAGCATGGGCGGAACTACCCCCTACAATGAGCAGTTCTTC. This sequence encodes CASMGGTTPYNEQFF. Combining the CDR3 with reference TRBV2 and TRBJ2-1 gives the whole variable domain EPEVTQTPSHQVTQMGQEVILRCVPISNHLYFYWYRQILGQKVEFLVSFYNNEISEKSEIFDDQFSVERPDGSNFTLKIRSTKLEDSAMYFCASMGGTTPYNEQFFGPGTRLTVL.

The chain uses TRBV19 and TRBJ1-1; 7 bases map to TRBD1. V was pared by 3 bases and J by 5 bases, with 6 bases of the junction left unmatched. CDR1 LNHDA and CDR2 SQIVND come from the germline V gene (reference sequence). There are 14 residues in the CDR3. CDR3 sequence (DNA): TGTGCCAGTAGTATCACAGGGGTTGGGACTGAAGCTTTCTTT. Its translation is CASSITGVGTEAFF. The variable domain in full, with the rest retrieved from reference TRBV19 and TRBJ1-1, is DGGITQSPKYLFRKEGQNVTLSCEQNLNHDAMYWYRQDPGQGLRLIYYSQIVNDFQKGDIAEGYSVSREKKESFPLTVTSAQKNPTAFYLCASSITGVGTEAFFGQGTRLTVV.

The chain couples TRBV6-6 to TRBJ2-3; 8 bases agree with TRBD2. V was clipped by 5 bases and J by 2 bases; unmatched bases: 12. The V gene's germline CDR1 is MNHNY and CDR2 SVGAGI (reference sequence). This CDR3 comprises 17 residues. The CDR3 DNA reads TGTGCCAGCAGTCCTTTTGAAAGCGGGGGAAACACAGATACGCAGTATTTT. This translates into CASSPFESGGNTDTQYF.

The rearrangement joins TRBV7-2 to TRBJ2-5; D possibly corresponds to TRBD1 (6 bases). This CDR3 spans 12 amino acids. Germline V gene data show CDR1 as SGHTA and CDR2 as FQGNSA. Trimming stripped 5 bases from V and 14 bases from J, with 18 bases between. The CDR3: CASSRLGQRSYF. CDR3 DNA sequence: TGTGCCAGCAGCCGGCTAGGACAGAGATCTTACTTC.

The rearrangement joins TRBV6-5 to TRBJ1-2, with TRBD1 matching 8 bases. This CDR3 is 15 amino acids long. Looked up from germline, CDR1 is MNHEY and CDR2 is SVGAGI. The V segment lost 7 bases and the J segment 2 bases; nucleotides outside the gene matches: 9. DNA for the CDR3: TGTGCCAGCACCTACGCAGGGGGCGCGAACTATGGCTACACCTTC. This translates into CASTYAGGANYGYTF.

The chain carries TRBV7-8 and TRBJ1-3; 8 nucleotides agree with TRBD1. In germline, CDR1 is SGHVS, CDR2 FQNEAQ. Unmatched junction bases numbered 7, after V lost 1 base and J lost 2 bases. This CDR3 has 17 residues. The CDR3 region is CASSLDLPGGTGNTIYF. CDR3 nucleotides: TGTGCCAGCAGCTTAGACCTTCCAGGGGGCACTGGAAACACCATATATTTT.